This T cell receptor (beta chain) was recovered during a study of blood T cell repertoires in COVID-19. Study context: Samples taken during acute and convalescent COVID-19 were collected in the United States, Italy and Spain. PBMCs, B-cell-depleted T cells, or T cells provided the cDNA or gDNA that made up the material.

The CDR3 totals 19 residues. Methods used by the authors: Reference gene primer amplification gave nucleated cell count estimates. The table came from immunoSEQ multiplex PCR; TCRdb's copy has only in-frame clones and leaves some out. The V and J calls and the clone size are those of that table, but D and trimming were determined from the DNA. The sample carries some 65,000 clones, 80% to 95% recorded once. V is TRBV21-1 and J is TRBJ1-4; the DNA was not used to check the table's D call, TRBD1. TRBV21-1 is recorded as a pseudogene. The sequence derives from a man in his sixties or seventies with active COVID-19. The sequenced sample was peripheral blood. The CDR3 nucleotides are TGTGCCAGCAGCAAAGTGCATTTACAGGGGGCTTCCACAAATGAAAAACTGTTTTTT. This codes for CASSKVHLQGASTNEKLFF.